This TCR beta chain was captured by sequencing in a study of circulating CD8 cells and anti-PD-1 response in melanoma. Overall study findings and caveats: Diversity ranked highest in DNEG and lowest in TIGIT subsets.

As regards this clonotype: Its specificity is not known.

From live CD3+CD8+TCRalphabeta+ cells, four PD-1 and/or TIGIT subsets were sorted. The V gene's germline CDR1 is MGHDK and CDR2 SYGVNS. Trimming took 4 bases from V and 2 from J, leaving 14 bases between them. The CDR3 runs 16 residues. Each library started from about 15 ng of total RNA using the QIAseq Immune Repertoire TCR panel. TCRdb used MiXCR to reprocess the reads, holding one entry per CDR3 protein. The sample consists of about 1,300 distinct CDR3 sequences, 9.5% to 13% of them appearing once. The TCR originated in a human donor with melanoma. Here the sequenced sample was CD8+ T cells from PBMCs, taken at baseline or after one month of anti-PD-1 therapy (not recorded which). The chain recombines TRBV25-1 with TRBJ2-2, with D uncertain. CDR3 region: CASSGPPRANTGELFF. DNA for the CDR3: TGTGCCAGCAGTGGCCCGCCGAGAGCCAACACCGGGGAGCTGTTTTTT.